These 17 T cell receptor beta chains came from one sample sequenced in a study of T cell repertoires in cytomegalovirus infection. One entry per CDR3 protein results from TCRdb running MiXCR on the reads. The data contain some 170,000 distinct CDR3 sequences, roughly 17% of them singletons. The sequencing input was CD8+ T cells from PBMCs. Receptors originate from a human donor in good health (CMV status not recorded). Some clones in this sample may be carry-over from other donors' samples.

This chain uses TRBV27 with TRBJ2-1; the match to TRBD2 covers 9 bases. The junction had 11 bases not matched to a gene; V was cut back by 4 bases and J by 4 bases. This CDR3 is 17 amino acids long. Germline lookup yields CDR1 MNHEY and CDR2 SMNVEV (reference sequence). The CDR3 spells CASSSLASGRPYNEQFF. The CDR3 bases are TGTGCCAGCAGTTCCCTTGCCAGCGGGAGGCCGTACAATGAGCAGTTCTTC.

The CDR3: CASSHQSPLQAGELFF. In nucleotides, the CDR3 is TGTGCCAGCAGCCACCAAAGCCCCCTACAAGCCGGGGAGCTGTTTTTT. The chain uses TRBV11-1 and TRBJ2-2; D is uncertain. Trimming took 5 bases from V and 6 from J, leaving 19 bases between them. The CDR3 runs 16 residues. The germline CDR1 and CDR2 sequences are SGHAT and FQDESV (reference sequence).

This clonotype has a count of ten or more. The chain links TRBV7-2 to TRBJ1-1; D is unclear. CDR3 size: 12 residues. Germline values: CDR1 SGHTA, CDR2 FQGNSA. The V end lost 7 bases, the J end lost 5 bases, and 11 bases lay between the germline ends. CDR3 DNA sequence: TGTGCCAGCACCTCCGGACTAACTGAAGCTTTCTTT. Its translation is CASTSGLTEAFF.

The rearrangement links TRBV6-8 to TRBJ1-1; D unresolved. Germline V gene lookup returns CDR1 MNHGY and CDR2 SAAAGT. This CDR3 is built from 14 residues. Between the trimmed V and J ends, which lost 4 bases and 7 bases, there was a span of 16 bases. The CDR3 DNA reads TGTGCCAGCAGTTGGCGAACGACCCGAGGTGAAGCTTTCTTT. Translated, it gives CASSWRTTRGEAFF.

This clonotype appeared a few times. This rearrangement joins TRBV20-1 to TRBJ2-7, with D hard to call. This CDR3 contains 13 residues. In germline, CDR1 is DFQATT, CDR2 SNEGSKA (reference sequence). V lost 1 base and J lost 1, with 8 bases in between. The DNA for the CDR3 is TGCAGTGCTAGAGGTTTTTTGTCCTACGAGCAGTACTTC. Translating gives CSARGFLSYEQYF.

The genes are TRBV19 and TRBJ2-7; the match to TRBD1 covers 8 bases. Germline V gives CDR1 LNHDA, CDR2 SQIVND (reference sequence). V trimming: 3 bases; J trimming: 5 bases; junction bases outside the gene matches: 3. The CDR3 is 13 residues long. In DNA, the CDR3 is TGTGCCAGTAGTATCGTGACAGGGGACGAGCAGTACTTC. Protein product: CASSIVTGDEQYF.

This sequence joins TRBV7-9 and TRBJ1-3; 7 nucleotides line up with TRBD1. Germline CDR1 is SEHNR and CDR2 is FQNEAQ (reference sequence). The CDR3 is 16 residues long. V lost 3 bases, J lost 0 bases, and 5 bases stayed unmatched. The CDR3 bases are TGTGCCAGCAGCTTCTCCCGGGACAGCTCTGGAAACACCATATATTTT. It translates to CASSFSRDSSGNTIYF.

This clonotype has ten or more counts. The chain combines TRBV20-1 with TRBJ1-1, with D maybe TRBD1 (5 bases). Looked up from germline, CDR1 is DFQATT and CDR2 is SNEGSKA (reference sequence). Trimming stripped 5 bases from V and 0 bases from J, with 13 bases between. This CDR3 spans 14 amino acids. The chain's CDR3 is CSARLTAMNTEAFF. CDR3 coding DNA: TGCAGTGCTCGCCTGACAGCCATGAACACTGAAGCTTTCTTT.

The chain links TRBV28 to TRBJ1-5, with a tentative D call TRBD1 (5 bases). V was cut by 5 bases and J by 3 bases, with 14 bases left in between. CDR3 length: 15 residues. CDR1 and CDR2 from the germline V gene are MDHEN and SYDVKM. The CDR3: CASSLKAGPNQPQHF. DNA of the CDR3: TGTGCCAGCAGTCTTAAGGCAGGGCCCAATCAGCCCCAGCATTTT.

This clonotype was seen only a few times. This rearrangement joins TRBV12-3 or TRBV12-4 to TRBJ2-7; 8 positions agree with TRBD1. With V trimmed by 5 bases and J by 0 bases, 6 bases remained unmatched. The CDR3 extends over 15 amino acids. The CDR3 loop is CASSRTGPSSYEQYF. The CDR3 coding sequence is TGTGCCAGCAGTAGGACAGGGCCGAGCTCCTACGAGCAGTACTTC.

This chain joins TRBV29-1 and TRBJ2-1; the match to TRBD2 covers 8 bases. Trimming removed 6 bases from V and 0 bases from J; junction bases left unmatched: 4. CDR1 and CDR2 (germline): SQVTM, ANQGSEA. This CDR3 region has 14 residues. CDR3 DNA sequence: TGCAGCGTCCACGGGACTAGCTCCTACAATGAGCAGTTCTTC. It specifies CSVHGTSSYNEQFF.

Here the CDR3 reads CASSQEGGANTEAFF. The CDR3 DNA follows: TGCGCCAGCAGCCAAGAAGGCGGGGCAAACACTGAAGCTTTCTTT. The chain employs TRBV4-1 and TRBJ1-1; tentatively, D is TRBD1 (5 bases). The CDR3 contains 15 residues. The germline CDR1 and CDR2 sequences are MGHRA and YSYEKL. Trimming removed 0 bases from V and 2 bases from J, with 10 bases in between.

Many counts were recorded for this clonotype. V and J are TRBV7-8 and TRBJ2-3; D is ambiguous. Trimming stripped 7 bases from V and 0 bases from J, with 11 bases between. The germline V gene encodes CDR1 SGHVS and CDR2 FQNEAQ. This CDR3 has 14 residues. The CDR3 region is CASTPLVSTDTQYF. The DNA of the CDR3 is TGTGCCAGCACCCCATTGGTCAGCACAGATACGCAGTATTTT. Full variable domain (remainder filled in from reference TRBV7-8 and TRBJ2-3): GAGVSQSPRYKVAKRGQDVALRCDPISGHVSLFWYQQALGQGPEFLTYFQNEAQLDKSGLPSDRFFAERPEGSVSTLKIQRTQQEDSAVYLCASTPLVSTDTQYFGPGTRLTVL.

This clonotype has only a few counts. The chain uses TRBV7-2 and TRBJ2-7; maybe TRBD2 (5 bases). The CDR3 contains 15 residues. Trimming removed 3 bases from V and 3 bases from J, with 15 bases in between. Germline-derived CDR1 and CDR2 are SGHTA and FQGNSA. The CDR3 protein is CASSFEGASFYEQYF. The CDR3 region has the DNA TGTGCCAGCAGCTTTGAGGGCGCCTCGTTCTACGAGCAGTACTTC. Full variable domain (remainder filled in from reference TRBV7-2 and TRBJ2-7): GAGVSQSPSNKVTEKGKDVELRCDPISGHTALYWYRQSLGQGLEFLIYFQGNSAPDKSGLPSDRFSAERTGGSVSTLTIQRTQQEDSAVYLCASSFEGASFYEQYFGPGTRLTVT.

In DNA form, the CDR3 reads TGTGCCAGCAGTTACCCCACCTCGGGCGAGCAGTACTTC. This gives the protein CASSYPTSGEQYF. The V gene is TRBV6-5, the J gene TRBJ2-7; D unresolved. Germline V gene sequence: CDR1 MNHEY, CDR2 SVGAGI. Trimming stripped 2 bases from V and 6 bases from J, with 11 bases between. There are 13 residues in the CDR3.

There are a few counts of this clonotype. The chain uses TRBV4-1 and TRBJ1-1, with D perhaps matching TRBD1 (5 bases). Germline V gene data show CDR1 as MGHRA and CDR2 as YSYEKL. This CDR3 has 15 residues. The V and J ends lost 4 bases and 0 bases respectively, with 12 bases between them. The CDR3 DNA follows: TGCGCCAGCAGCCGAGAGGGACTTTTGAACACTGAAGCTTTCTTT. Protein product: CASSREGLLNTEAFF.

This clonotype occurred a few times. The chain recombines TRBV6-2 or TRBV6-3 with TRBJ1-2; 7 bases match TRBD1. Per germline, CDR1 MNHEY and CDR2 SVGEGT. V lost 8 bases and J lost 5; bases outside the gene matches: 8. The length of the CDR3 is 13 residues. This CDR3 reads CASVTRDRYGYTF. The CDR3 DNA reads as TGTGCCAGCGTCACCCGGGACAGATATGGCTACACCTTC.